These 15 T cell receptor beta chains came from one sample sequenced in a study of blood T cell repertoires in COVID-19. This table comes from immunoSEQ multiplex PCR, and its TCRdb copy is limited to in-frame clones, with some not included. In the table there are 150,000 to 200,000 clones, around 90% of which are singletons. The specimen sequenced was peripheral blood. Receptor source: a human donor in a cohort sampled during active COVID-19.

This sequence joins TRBV3-1 (or the pseudogene TRBV3-2) and TRBJ2-3, with 9 bases identical to TRBD2. The CDR3 has 17 residues. After removal of 1 base from V and 4 bases from J, the junction contained 9 bases not matched to a gene. The germline CDR1 and CDR2 sequences are LGHDT and YNNKEL (reference sequence). The CDR3 DNA reads as TGTGCCAGCAGCCAAGGGCGGCGGGAGGGCCGACCAGATACGCAGTATTTT. Its protein product is CASSQGRREGRPDTQYF.

This clone was detected only once. V is TRBV27 and J is TRBJ1-6; 9 nucleotides align to TRBD1. With V trimmed by 3 bases and J by 9 bases, 6 bases remained unmatched. This CDR3 region has 15 residues. The germline CDR1 and CDR2 sequences are MNHEY and SMNVEV (reference sequence). CDR3 nucleotides: TGTGCCAGCAGTTTCAGACAGGGGGATGCTTCACCCCTCCACTTT. It translates to CASSFRQGDASPLHF.

This clone came up once. The V call is TRBV18, the J call TRBJ2-7, with 7 bases matching TRBD1. This CDR3 spans 12 amino acids. Germline V gene data show CDR1 as KGHSH and CDR2 as LQKENI. The ends lost 6 bases at V and 6 bases at J; junction bases unmatched: 5. The CDR3 DNA reads TGTGCCAGCTCGTCGAAGGGGGCCGAGCAGTACTTC. As protein: CASSSKGAEQYF.

In its sample, this clone was seen once. V and J are TRBV5-4 and TRBJ2-1, with TRBD2 matching over 7 bases. Germline V lookup: CDR1 SGHNT, CDR2 YYREEE (reference sequence). The CDR3 is 16 amino acids. V gave up 4 bases and J gave up 6 bases; unmatched junction bases: 13. CDR3 loop: CASSQRASAGVNEQFF. In nucleotides, the CDR3 is TGTGCCAGCAGCCAAAGGGCTAGCGCGGGAGTCAATGAGCAGTTCTTC. The full variable domain, in which reference TRBV5-4 and TRBJ2-1 provide the parts outside the CDR3, is ETGVTQSPTHLIKTRGQQVTLRCSSQSGHNTVSWYQQALGQGPQFIFQYYREEENGRGNFPPRFSGLQFPNYSSELNVNALELDDSALYLCASSQRASAGVNEQFFGPGTRLTVL.

The rearrangement joins TRBV9 to TRBJ2-5; no firm D call. Germline CDR1 SGDLS, CDR2 YYNGEE. V lost 4 bases, J lost 2 bases, and 9 bases lay in between. CDR3 length: 13 amino acids. CDR3 sequence (DNA): TGTGCCAGCAGCCCCTTAATGCAAGAGACCCAGTACTTC. Residues: CASSPLMQETQYF.

The chain combines TRBV7-9 with TRBJ1-1, with TRBD1 matching over 8 bases. The germline gives CDR1 SEHNR, CDR2 FQNEAQ (reference sequence). The J segment lost 4 bases and the V segment lost 1 base, leaving 14 bases of the junction unmatched. The CDR3 has 18 residues. Here the CDR3 DNA reads TGTGCCAGCAGCTTAGTCGGACAGGGCACTAAGGTAGCCACTGAAGCTTTCTTT. It yields the protein CASSLVGQGTKVATEAFF.

J is TRBJ2-2 and V is TRBV4-2; D may be TRBD2 (6 bases). V gave up 2 bases and J gave up 4 bases, with 20 bases separating them. The CDR3 has 18 residues. Germline V gene data show CDR1 as LGHNA and CDR2 as YNFKEQ. The CDR3 protein is CASSQSITTSWGTGELFF. The CDR3 DNA sequence: TGTGCCAGCAGCCAATCCATTACGACTAGTTGGGGCACCGGGGAGCTGTTTTTT.

In this sample, this clone turned up once. This chain links TRBV6-6 with TRBJ1-5; TRBD1 agrees at 7 bases. Germline V gene sequence: CDR1 MNHNY, CDR2 SVGAGI (reference sequence). CDR3 length: 15 residues. The V segment lost 6 bases and the J segment 0 bases; nucleotides outside the gene matches: 5. Written as DNA, the CDR3 is TGTGCCAGCAGAGCACAGGGGTATAGCAATCAGCCCCAGCATTTT. Its protein product is CASRAQGYSNQPQHF.

The CDR3 nucleotides are TGTGCCTGGAGTGAAGGGACAACTAGCAATCAGCCCCAGCATTTT. Residues: CAWSEGTTSNQPQHF. The rearrangement joins TRBV30 to TRBJ1-5; a weak D match, TRBD1 (6 bases). V lost 1 base and J 0 bases, leaving 10 bases between the germline ends. The germline V gene has CDR1 GTSNPN and CDR2 SVGIG (reference sequence). The CDR3 is 15 amino acids.

With regard to this clone: This sample includes further DNA sequences coding for the same CDR3. This chain joins TRBV28 and TRBJ1-3; D may be TRBD1 (6 bases). The CDR3 covers 14 residues. The germline V and J ends were trimmed by 4 bases and 4 bases, with 11 bases remaining between them. Per germline, CDR1 MDHEN and CDR2 SYDVKM. CDR3 loop: CASSSGVSGNTIYF. The CDR3, as DNA: TGTGCCAGCAGTTCAGGGGTTTCCGGAAACACCATATATTTT.

The chain couples TRBV29-1 to TRBJ1-2, with D unresolved. There are 12 residues in the CDR3. Trimming left V 6 bases short and J 8 bases short, with 16 bases between. Germline V gives CDR1 SQVTM, CDR2 ANQGSEA. The DNA of the CDR3 is TGCAGCGTCCCTTCGGGGATTGGCGGCTACACCTTC. Amino acids: CSVPSGIGGYTF.

The count of this clone is one. This chain connects TRBV12-5 to TRBJ2-1; D is possibly TRBD1 (6 bases). Germline lookup yields CDR1 LGHNT and CDR2 FRNRAP. The germline V and J ends were trimmed by 1 base and 4 bases, with 20 bases remaining between them. The CDR3 has 18 amino acids. CDR3 loop: CASGLATGIEWRYNEQFF. CDR3 bases: TGTGCTAGTGGTTTGGCAACAGGGATCGAGTGGAGATACAATGAGCAGTTCTTC.

The V call is TRBV4-2, the J call TRBJ1-1; 8 bases are shared with TRBD1. Germline assignment: CDR1 LGHNA and CDR2 YNFKEQ. There are 16 residues in the CDR3. Trimming removed 5 bases from V and 7 bases from J; junction bases left unmatched: 15. This chain's CDR3 is CASSAWDRIGRSEAFF. DNA of the CDR3: TGTGCCAGCAGCGCCTGGGACAGGATAGGTCGGAGTGAAGCTTTCTTT.

The chain combines TRBV30 with TRBJ2-4; TRBD2 agrees at 13 bases. CDR3 length equals 19 residues. Germline CDR1 GTSNPN, CDR2 SVGIG (reference sequence). V lost 3 bases, J lost 1 base, and 12 bases stayed unmatched. This chain's CDR3 is CAWSAGLAGDPGAKNIQYF. The CDR3 DNA follows: TGTGCCTGGAGCGCAGGACTAGCGGGGGATCCAGGGGCCAAAAACATTCAGTACTTC.

The chain's CDR3 is CASSIFTTGNYGYTF. CDR3 sequence (DNA): TGTGCCAGTAGTATATTTACGACAGGGAATTATGGCTACACCTTC. The V call is TRBV19, the J call TRBJ1-2; 7 bases are a match to TRBD1. CDR1 is LNHDA, CDR2 SQIVND, per germline (reference sequence). V was pared by 2 bases and J by 5 bases, with 8 bases of the junction left unmatched. The CDR3 is 15 residues long.